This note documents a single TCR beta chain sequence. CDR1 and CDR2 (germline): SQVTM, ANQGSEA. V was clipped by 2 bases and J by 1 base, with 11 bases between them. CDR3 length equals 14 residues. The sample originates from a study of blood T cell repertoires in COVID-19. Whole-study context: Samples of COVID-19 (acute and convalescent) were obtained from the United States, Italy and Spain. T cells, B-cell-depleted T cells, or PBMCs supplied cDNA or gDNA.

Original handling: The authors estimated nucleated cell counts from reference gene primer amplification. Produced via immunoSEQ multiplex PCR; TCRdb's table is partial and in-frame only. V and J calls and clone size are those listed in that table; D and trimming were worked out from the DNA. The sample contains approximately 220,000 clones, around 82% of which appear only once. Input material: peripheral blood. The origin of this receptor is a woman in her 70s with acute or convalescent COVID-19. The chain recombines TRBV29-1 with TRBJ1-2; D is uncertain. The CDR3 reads CSVERSSLNYGYTF. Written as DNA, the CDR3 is TGCAGCGTTGAACGGTCTTCCCTTAACTATGGCTACACCTTC.